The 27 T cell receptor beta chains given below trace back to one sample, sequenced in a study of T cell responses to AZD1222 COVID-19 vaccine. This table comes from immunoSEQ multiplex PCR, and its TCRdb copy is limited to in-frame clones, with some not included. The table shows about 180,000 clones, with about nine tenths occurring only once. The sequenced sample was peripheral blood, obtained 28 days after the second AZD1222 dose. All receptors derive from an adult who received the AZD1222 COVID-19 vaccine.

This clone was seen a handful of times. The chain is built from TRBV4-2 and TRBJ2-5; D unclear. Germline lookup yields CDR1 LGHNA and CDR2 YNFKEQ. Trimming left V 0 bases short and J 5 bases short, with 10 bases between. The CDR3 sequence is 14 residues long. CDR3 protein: CASSQEALLETQYF. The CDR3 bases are TGTGCCAGCAGCCAAGAGGCGCTATTGGAGACCCAGTACTTC.

The chain's CDR3 is CAISESDYTQYF. DNA for the CDR3: TGTGCCATCAGTGAGTCGGACTACACGCAGTATTTT. The J gene is TRBJ2-3, the V gene TRBV10-3, with D possibly being TRBD2 (6 bases). The V gene lost 0 bases and the J gene lost 9 bases, with 7 bases spanning the gap. The CDR3 extends over 12 amino acids. CDR1 ENHRY and CDR2 SYGVKD come from the germline V gene.

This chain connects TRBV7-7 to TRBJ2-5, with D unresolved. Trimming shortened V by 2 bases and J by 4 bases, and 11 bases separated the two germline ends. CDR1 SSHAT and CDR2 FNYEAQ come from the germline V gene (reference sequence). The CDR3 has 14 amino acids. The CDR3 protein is CASSLSNPGETQYF. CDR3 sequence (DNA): TGTGCCAGCAGCTTAAGTAATCCGGGAGAGACCCAGTACTTC.

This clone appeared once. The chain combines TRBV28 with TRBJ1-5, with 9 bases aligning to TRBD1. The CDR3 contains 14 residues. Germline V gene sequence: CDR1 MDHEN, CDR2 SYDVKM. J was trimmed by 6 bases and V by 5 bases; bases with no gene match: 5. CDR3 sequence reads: CASSETGGPQPQHF. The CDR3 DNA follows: TGTGCCAGCAGTGAAACAGGGGGCCCTCAGCCCCAGCATTTT.

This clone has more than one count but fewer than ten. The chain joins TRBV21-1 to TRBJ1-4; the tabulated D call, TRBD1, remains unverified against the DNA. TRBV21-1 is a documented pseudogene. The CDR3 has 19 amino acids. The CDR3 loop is CASSKALSGQGGTNEKLFF. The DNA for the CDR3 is TGTGCCAGCAGCAAAGCGCTTTCGGGACAGGGAGGGACTAATGAAAAACTGTTTTTT.

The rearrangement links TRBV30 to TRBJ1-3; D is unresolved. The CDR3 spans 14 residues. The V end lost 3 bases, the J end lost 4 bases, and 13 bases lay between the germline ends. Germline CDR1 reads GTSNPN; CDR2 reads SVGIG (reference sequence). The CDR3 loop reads CAWRQLIWGNTIYF. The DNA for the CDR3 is TGTGCCTGGAGACAACTTATATGGGGAAACACCATATATTTT.

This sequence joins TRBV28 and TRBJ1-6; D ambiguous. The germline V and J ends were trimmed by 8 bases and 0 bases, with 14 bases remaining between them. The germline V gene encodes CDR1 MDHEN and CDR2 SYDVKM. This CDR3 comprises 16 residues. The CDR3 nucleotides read TGTGCCAGCTCGGTTGCACAGAGCTCCTATAATTCACCCCTCCACTTT. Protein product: CASSVAQSSYNSPLHF.

CDR3 residues: CASSLSGGRRNSNQPQHF. CDR3 DNA sequence: TGTGCCAGCAGTTTATCTGGCGGACGACGGAACAGCAATCAGCCCCAGCATTTT. The chain recombines TRBV27 with TRBJ1-5, with no clear D. This CDR3 is 18 amino acids long. V dropped 0 bases and J dropped 1 base, with 16 bases sitting between them. Germline V gene sequence: CDR1 MNHEY, CDR2 SMNVEV (reference sequence).

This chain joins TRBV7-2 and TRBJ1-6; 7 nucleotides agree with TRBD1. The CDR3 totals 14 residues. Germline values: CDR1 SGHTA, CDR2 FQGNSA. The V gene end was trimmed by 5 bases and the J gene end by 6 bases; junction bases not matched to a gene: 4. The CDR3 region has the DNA TGTGCCAGCAGCAGGACAGGTTCTAATTCACCCCTCCACTTT. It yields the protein CASSRTGSNSPLHF.

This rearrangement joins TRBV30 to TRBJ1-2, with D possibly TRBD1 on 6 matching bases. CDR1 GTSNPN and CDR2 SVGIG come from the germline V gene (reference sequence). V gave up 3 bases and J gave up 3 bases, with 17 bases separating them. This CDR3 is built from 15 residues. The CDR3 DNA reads TGTGCCTGGAGGGCCTGGGGGGGCGCCGACTATGGCTACACCTTC. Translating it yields CAWRAWGGADYGYTF.

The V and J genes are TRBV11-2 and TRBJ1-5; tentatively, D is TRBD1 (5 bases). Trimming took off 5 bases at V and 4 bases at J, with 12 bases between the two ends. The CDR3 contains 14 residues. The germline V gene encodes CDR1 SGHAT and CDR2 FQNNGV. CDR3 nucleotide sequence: TGTGCCAGCAGCCCCGGGACCGCGAATCAGCCCCAGCATTTT. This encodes CASSPGTANQPQHF. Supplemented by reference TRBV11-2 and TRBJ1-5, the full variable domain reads EAGVAQSPRYKIIEKRQSVAFWCNPISGHATLYWYQQILGQGPKLLIQFQNNGVVDDSQLPKDRFSAERLKGVDSTLKIQPAKLEDSAVYLCASSPGTANQPQHFGDGTRLSIL.

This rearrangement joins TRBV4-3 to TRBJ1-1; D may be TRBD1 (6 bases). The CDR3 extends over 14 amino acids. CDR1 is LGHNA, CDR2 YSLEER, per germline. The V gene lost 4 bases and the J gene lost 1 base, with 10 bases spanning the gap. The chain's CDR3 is CASSLKDRNTEAFF. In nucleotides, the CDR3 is TGCGCCAGCAGCCTAAAGGACAGGAACACTGAAGCTTTCTTT.

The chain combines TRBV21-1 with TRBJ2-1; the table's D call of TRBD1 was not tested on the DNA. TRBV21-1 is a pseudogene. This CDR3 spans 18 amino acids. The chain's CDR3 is CASSKEASQGSSYNEQFF. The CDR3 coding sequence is TGTGCCAGCAGCAAAGAAGCTTCCCAGGGAAGCTCCTACAATGAGCAGTTCTTC.

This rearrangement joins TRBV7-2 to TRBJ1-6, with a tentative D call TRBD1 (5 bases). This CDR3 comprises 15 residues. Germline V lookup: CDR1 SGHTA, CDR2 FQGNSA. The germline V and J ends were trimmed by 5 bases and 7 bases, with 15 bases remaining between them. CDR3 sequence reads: CASSHGPGVNSPLHF. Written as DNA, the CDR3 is TGTGCCAGCAGCCACGGGCCGGGGGTGAATTCACCCCTCCACTTT.

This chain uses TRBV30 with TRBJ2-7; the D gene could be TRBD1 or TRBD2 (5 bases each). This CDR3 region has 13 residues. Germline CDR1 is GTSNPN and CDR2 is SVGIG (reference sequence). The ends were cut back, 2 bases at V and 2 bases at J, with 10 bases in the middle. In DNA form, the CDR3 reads TGTGCCTGGAGTAACGGGGCGACCTACGAGCAGTACTTC. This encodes CAWSNGATYEQYF.

The CDR3 coding sequence is TGTGCCAGCACCGGCGACGGAGACAATGAGCAGTTCTTC. Translating it yields CASTGDGDNEQFF. V is TRBV6-5 and J is TRBJ2-1; D gene uncertain. There are 13 residues in the CDR3. V was clipped by 7 bases and J by 5 bases, with 12 bases between them. Germline-derived CDR1 and CDR2 are MNHEY and SVGAGI.

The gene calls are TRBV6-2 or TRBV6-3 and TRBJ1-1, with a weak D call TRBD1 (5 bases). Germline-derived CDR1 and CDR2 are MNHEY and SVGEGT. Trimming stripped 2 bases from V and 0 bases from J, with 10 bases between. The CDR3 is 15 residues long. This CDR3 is CASSYRGLMNTEAFF. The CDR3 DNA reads TGTGCCAGCAGTTACAGGGGACTTATGAACACTGAAGCTTTCTTT.

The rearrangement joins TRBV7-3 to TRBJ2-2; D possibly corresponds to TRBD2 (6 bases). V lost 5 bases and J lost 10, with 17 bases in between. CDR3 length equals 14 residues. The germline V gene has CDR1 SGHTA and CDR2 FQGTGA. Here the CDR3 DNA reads TGTGCCAGCAGCGCCCGGGCCTCGCGGGAGGAGCTGTTTTTT. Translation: CASSARASREELFF.

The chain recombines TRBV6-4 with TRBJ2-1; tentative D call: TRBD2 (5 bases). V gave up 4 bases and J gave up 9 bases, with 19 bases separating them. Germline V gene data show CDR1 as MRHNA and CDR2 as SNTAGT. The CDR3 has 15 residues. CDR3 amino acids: CASSVLASSATEQFF. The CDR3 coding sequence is TGTGCCAGCAGTGTTCTGGCTAGCTCGGCTACTGAGCAGTTCTTC.

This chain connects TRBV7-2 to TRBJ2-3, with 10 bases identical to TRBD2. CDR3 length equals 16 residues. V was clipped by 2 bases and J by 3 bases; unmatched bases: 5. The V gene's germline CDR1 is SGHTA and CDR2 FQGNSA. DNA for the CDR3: TGTGCCAGCAGCTTAATGCTAGCGGGGGAAACAGATACGCAGTATTTT. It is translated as CASSLMLAGETDTQYF.

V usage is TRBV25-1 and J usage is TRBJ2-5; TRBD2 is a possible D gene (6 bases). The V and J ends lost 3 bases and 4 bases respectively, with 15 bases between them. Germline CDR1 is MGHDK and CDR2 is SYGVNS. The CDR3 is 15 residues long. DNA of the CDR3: TGTGCCAGCAGTGAGGGAGGACTTGTGGGAGAGACCCAGTACTTC. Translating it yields CASSEGGLVGETQYF.

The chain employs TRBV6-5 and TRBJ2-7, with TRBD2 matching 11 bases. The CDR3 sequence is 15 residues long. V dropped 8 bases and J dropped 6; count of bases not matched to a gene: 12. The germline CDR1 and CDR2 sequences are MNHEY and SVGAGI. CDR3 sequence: CASGLRLAGRGEQYF. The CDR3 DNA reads TGTGCCAGCGGCCTGCGACTAGCGGGGAGGGGCGAGCAGTACTTC.

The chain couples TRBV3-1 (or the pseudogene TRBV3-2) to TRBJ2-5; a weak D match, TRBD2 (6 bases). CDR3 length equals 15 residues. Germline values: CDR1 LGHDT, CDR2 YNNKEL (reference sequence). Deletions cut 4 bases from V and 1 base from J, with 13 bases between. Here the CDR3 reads CASSPLAGTQETQYF. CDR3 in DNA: TGTGCCAGCAGCCCACTAGCAGGTACCCAAGAGACCCAGTACTTC.

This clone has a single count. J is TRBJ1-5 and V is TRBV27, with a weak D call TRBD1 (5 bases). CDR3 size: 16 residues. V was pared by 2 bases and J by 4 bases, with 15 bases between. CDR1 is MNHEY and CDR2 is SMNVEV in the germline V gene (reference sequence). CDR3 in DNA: TGTGCCAGCAGTTTAGCGGGACTCCGGGGGAATCAGCCCCAGCATTTT. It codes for CASSLAGLRGNQPQHF.

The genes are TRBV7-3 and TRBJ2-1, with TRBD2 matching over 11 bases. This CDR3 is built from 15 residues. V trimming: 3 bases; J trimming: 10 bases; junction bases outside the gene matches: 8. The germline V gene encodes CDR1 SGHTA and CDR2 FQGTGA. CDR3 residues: CASSFVAGGQGEQFF. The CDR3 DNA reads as TGTGCCAGCAGCTTTGTAGCGGGAGGGCAGGGAGAGCAGTTCTTC.

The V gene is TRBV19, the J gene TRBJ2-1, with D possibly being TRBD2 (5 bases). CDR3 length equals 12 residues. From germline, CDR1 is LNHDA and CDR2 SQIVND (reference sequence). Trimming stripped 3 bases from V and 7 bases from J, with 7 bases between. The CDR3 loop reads CASSIRGNEQFF. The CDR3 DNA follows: TGTGCCAGTAGTATTCGGGGAAATGAGCAGTTCTTC.

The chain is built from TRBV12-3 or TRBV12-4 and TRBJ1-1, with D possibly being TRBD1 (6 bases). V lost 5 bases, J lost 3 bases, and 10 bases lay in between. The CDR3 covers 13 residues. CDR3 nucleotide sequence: TGTGCCAGCAGTATACAGGGTGACACTGAAGCTTTCTTT. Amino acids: CASSIQGDTEAFF.